This T cell receptor beta chain was sequenced during a study of shared clonotypes between healthy human individuals. Genomic DNA belonging to each subset was distributed in equal measure over several immunoSEQ plates. Authors' analysis steps: ImmunoSEQ gave junction-only sequences without quality scores, so filtering differed. This table comes from immunoSEQ multiplex PCR, and its TCRdb copy is limited to in-frame clones, with some not included. V, J and clone size are taken as reported in that table, and D and trimming were inferred from the DNA itself. The table records over 400,000 clones, about 78% of them present only once. Genomic DNA of unsorted samples came from some 90 million PBMCs. This CDR3 region has 16 residues. Germline CDR1 and CDR2: SGHRS and YFSETQ. The ends were cut back, 0 bases at V and 0 bases at J, with 10 bases in the middle.

This chain joins TRBV5-1 and TRBJ1-3; D not certain. This TCR derives from a woman between 35 and 50 years old in good health. Some clones in this sample may be carry-over from other donors' samples. Sequencing was carried out using PBMCs. The DNA for the CDR3 is TGCGCCAGCAGCTTGGTCGGGGTGAACTCTGGAAACACCATATATTTT. It yields the protein CASSLVGVNSGNTIYF. Using reference TRBV5-1 and TRBJ1-3 for the parts outside the CDR3, the full variable domain is KAGVTQTPRYLIKTRGQQVTLSCSPISGHRSVSWYQQTPGQGLQFLFEYFSETQRNKGNFPGRFSGRQFSNSRSEMNVSTLELGDSALYLCASSLVGVNSGNTIYFGEGSWLTVV.